This T cell receptor (beta chain) emerged from a study of T cells in localized non-small cell lung cancer. Study results and limitations: Adjacent uninvolved lung had the highest clonality, suggesting focused antigen responses.

Germline CDR1 reads MGHDK; CDR2 reads SYGVNS. The CDR3 is 15 amino acids. The J segment lost 2 bases and the V segment lost 8 bases, leaving 5 bases of the junction unmatched. Libraries were prepared by immunoSEQ multiplex PCR; TCRdb keeps only in-frame clonotypes and omits some of them. The table records more than 70,000 clones, about 83% of them present only once. With respect to this clone: Its antigen is still unknown.

The genes are TRBV25-1 and TRBJ2-5, with 13 bases lining up with TRBD2. The specimen comprised peripheral blood, sampled before any cancer treatment. The TCR was taken from a man between 40 and 70 years old with stage I lung adenocarcinoma. The CDR3 nucleotides read TGTGCCAGCGGGGAACTAGCGGGAGGGCAAGAGACCCAGTACTTC. Translated: CASGELAGGQETQYF. Combining the CDR3 with reference TRBV25-1 and TRBJ2-5 gives the whole variable domain EADIYQTPRYLVIGTGKKITLECSQTMGHDKMYWYQQDPGMELHLIHYSYGVNSTEKGDLSSESTVSRIRTEHFPLTLESARPSHTSQYLCASGELAGGQETQYFGPGTRLLVL.